This T cell receptor (beta chain) is from a study of early T cells in non-severe SARS-CoV-2 infection. Overall study context: Sequencing targeted bulk RNA from unsorted whole blood, leaving chains unpaired. Whole-study results and caveats: VDJdb matching, biased toward anti-spike CD8 responses, missed private and CD4 specificities.

V lost 5 bases and J lost 3, with 16 bases in between. Germline CDR1 is DFQATT and CDR2 is SNEGSKA (reference sequence). This CDR3 contains 14 residues. This clonotype was observed many times. The antigen is unknown. The library protocol tagged individual cDNA molecules with unique molecular identifiers. TCRdb independently ran MiXCR on the 5' RACE reads; one entry per CDR3 protein. The sample has 88,000 or so distinct CDR3 sequences, around 14% seen once. The rearrangement uses TRBV20-1 and TRBJ1-1; tentative D call: TRBD1 (6 bases). Sequenced input: whole blood. This clonotype was obtained from an adult who was a healthcare worker with PCR-confirmed SARS-CoV-2 infection or an uninfected control (not recorded which). The CDR3 is CSAGGGQGHTEAFF. The DNA for the CDR3 is TGCAGTGCTGGGGGGGGCCAGGGACACACTGAAGCTTTCTTT.